Listed below are T cell receptor beta chains from one sample, sequenced in a study of blood T cell repertoires in COVID-19. Measured with immunoSEQ multiplex PCR; TCRdb has only the in-frame clones, and not every one. The sample shows hundreds of thousands of clones, just over 85% of them seen only once. The sample consisted of PBMCs or T cells enriched from blood (not recorded which). The receptors were gathered from a man aged 35 to 55 who had recovered from COVID-19. Each CDR3 is given with its conserved first and last residue. D genes are given only for firm matches. For some rows the clone size is stated as once, few or many, or as a class when expanded; others skip it.

J: TRBJ2-7
V: TRBV6-5
size: .
D: .
DNA: TGTGCCAGCAGTTACTCGGGAGAAGACTACGAGCAGTACTTC
CDR3: CASSYSGEDYEQYF

J: TRBJ2-1
V: TRBV19
size: .
D: TRBD1
DNA: TGTGCCAGTGGGACAGGGGGCCAGACTGAGCAGTTCTTC
CDR3: CASGTGGQTEQFF

J: TRBJ1-1
V: TRBV9
size: .
D: .
DNA: TGTGCCAGCAGCGTAGTTGGGGAGTCAGCGAGGGCTTTCTTT
CDR3: CASSVVGESARAFF

J: TRBJ2-7
V: TRBV3-1/TRBV3-2
size: .
D: TRBD1
DNA: TGTGCCAGCAGCAGGGACAGAAACGAGCAGTACTTC
CDR3: CASSRDRNEQYF

J: TRBJ1-1
V: TRBV29-1
size: .
D: .
DNA: TGCAGCGTTGCCAGAACCGTTCTGAACACTGAAGCTTTCTTT
CDR3: CSVARTVLNTEAFF

J: TRBJ1-5
V: TRBV28
size: once
D: TRBD1
DNA: TGTGCCAGCAGTCAAATGGGGACAGGGGTCAATCAGCCCCAGCATTTT
CDR3: CASSQMGTGVNQPQHF

J: TRBJ2-5
V: TRBV7-2
size: .
D: .
DNA: TGTGCCAGCAGCTTACCCGGGGTCCGAAAGACCCAGTACTTC
CDR3: CASSLPGVRKTQYF

J: TRBJ1-6
V: TRBV7-9
size: .
D: .
DNA: TGTGCCAGCAGCTTAGCGTTGGGGGACTATGGGAATTCACCCCTCCACTTT
CDR3: CASSLALGDYGNSPLHF

J: TRBJ2-7
V: TRBV19
size: few
D: TRBD2
DNA: TGTGCCAGTAGTATCTTGCCGACTTGGGAGGGCCTAGGATACGAGCAGTACTTC
CDR3: CASSILPTWEGLGYEQYF

J: TRBJ2-1
V: TRBV5-1
size: .
D: TRBD1
DNA: TGCGCCAGCAGCTTGCTTTCGACAGGGATAAGTGAGCAGTTCTTC
CDR3: CASSLLSTGISEQFF

J: TRBJ2-5
V: TRBV24-1
size: .
D: .
DNA: TGTGCCACCAGTTGGGGCCAGGGGACCCAGTACTTC
CDR3: CATSWGQGTQYF

J: TRBJ1-3
V: TRBV7-9
size: .
D: TRBD1
DNA: TGTGCCAGCAGCTTGGGGACAGGGGGCTTTGGAAACACCATATATTTT
CDR3: CASSLGTGGFGNTIYF

J: TRBJ1-5
V: TRBV19
size: .
D: .
DNA: TGTGCCAGTAGTATTACCCTACAGGGTGATCAGCCCCAGCATTTT
CDR3: CASSITLQGDQPQHF

J: TRBJ1-1
V: TRBV7-9
size: .
D: TRBD1
DNA: TGTGCCAGCAGCGTAAACTACAGGGGCGTCAGGACTGAAGCTTTCTTT
CDR3: CASSVNYRGVRTEAFF

J: TRBJ2-3
V: TRBV7-6
size: .
D: .
DNA: TGTGCCAGCAGCTTAGCTAGTTATAGAGCGGAAAACACAGATACGCAGTATTTT
CDR3: CASSLASYRAENTDTQYF

J: TRBJ2-3
V: TRBV3-1/TRBV3-2
size: .
D: .
DNA: TGTGCCAGCAGCCTGGGGACTTCCTTCGCCACAGATACGCAGTATTTT
CDR3: CASSLGTSFATDTQYF

J: TRBJ1-4
V: TRBV29-1
size: .
D: .
DNA: TGCAGCGCCCAGGACAGTTCAACTAATGAAAAACTGTTTTTT
CDR3: CSAQDSSTNEKLFF

J: TRBJ2-3
V: TRBV27
size: .
D: .
DNA: TGTGCCAGCAGTCTAAGAGATACGCAGTATTTT
CDR3: CASSLRDTQYF

J: TRBJ2-1
V: TRBV10-3
size: .
D: TRBD2
DNA: TGTGCCATCAGTACCGGGACTAGCGGTTACAATGAGCAGTTCTTC
CDR3: CAISTGTSGYNEQFF

J: TRBJ1-2
V: TRBV7-2
size: .
D: .
DNA: TGTGCCAGCAGCGCGAATACTGAGGGAGATAACTATGGCTACACCTTC
CDR3: CASSANTEGDNYGYTF

J: TRBJ1-2
V: TRBV9
size: .
D: .
DNA: TGTGCCAGCAGCGTAGGGGGGCACAGCTATGGCTACACCTTC
CDR3: CASSVGGHSYGYTF

J: TRBJ1-2
V: TRBV5-4
size: few
D: .
DNA: TGTGCCAGCAGCCCCAGCCAGGGTGGAGGGGCCTATGGCTACACCTTC
CDR3: CASSPSQGGGAYGYTF

J: TRBJ1-2
V: TRBV12-3/TRBV12-4
size: .
D: .
DNA: TGTGCCAGCAGACGGTCCTATGGCTACACCTTC
CDR3: CASRRSYGYTF

J: TRBJ2-7
V: TRBV27
size: .
D: TRBD2
DNA: TGTGCCAGCAGTTGGGGCGGGAGGGCCTCCTACGAGCAGTACTTC
CDR3: CASSWGGRASYEQYF

J: TRBJ1-1
V: TRBV12-3/TRBV12-4
size: .
D: .
DNA: TGTGCCAGCGGGAGGGGGGTAACTGAAGCTTTCTTT
CDR3: CASGRGVTEAFF

J: TRBJ2-1
V: TRBV14
size: .
D: TRBD2
DNA: TGTGCCAGCAGCCAGCTAGCGGGAGGGAAAAATGAGCAGTTCTTC
CDR3: CASSQLAGGKNEQFF

J: TRBJ2-1
V: TRBV27
size: .
D: TRBD2
DNA: TGTGCCAGCAGAATGAGTAGCGGGGGATATGAGCAGTTCTTC
CDR3: CASRMSSGGYEQFF

J: TRBJ2-1
V: TRBV5-4
size: .
D: TRBD2
DNA: TGTGCCAGCAGCTTTAGCGGGAGTAGGGACAATGAGCAGTTCTTC
CDR3: CASSFSGSRDNEQFF

J: TRBJ2-3
V: TRBV5-6
size: once
D: .
DNA: TGTGCCAGCAGCTTGGGGGTTCTTAGATCGGGTACGCAGTATTTT
CDR3: CASSLGVLRSGTQYF

J: TRBJ2-7
V: TRBV21-1
size: .
D: .
DNA: TGTGCCAGCAGCTCGAGGCAAACCTACGAGCAGTACTTC
CDR3: CASSSRQTYEQYF

J: TRBJ2-1
V: TRBV24-1
size: .
D: .
DNA: TGTGCCACCAGTGATTTTTCGGTGGGAGAAGATGAGCAGTTCTTC
CDR3: CATSDFSVGEDEQFF

J: TRBJ1-5
V: TRBV20-1
size: .
D: .
DNA: TGCAGTGCTAGTTCGCAGGGAAGTCAGCCCCAGCATTTT
CDR3: CSASSQGSQPQHF

J: TRBJ1-5
V: TRBV6-2/TRBV6-3
size: .
D: .
DNA: TGTGCCAGCAGTTTCTCTCTCGCAGGGATGGGCAATCAGCCCCAGCATTTT
CDR3: CASSFSLAGMGNQPQHF

J: TRBJ1-4
V: TRBV7-2
size: .
D: .
DNA: TGTGCCAGCAGCTCACGACAGGCTAATGAAAAACTGTTTTTT
CDR3: CASSSRQANEKLFF

J: TRBJ2-7
V: TRBV19
size: .
D: TRBD2
DNA: TGTGCCAGTAGTACCTACAGCGGGACTGAGCAGTACTTC
CDR3: CASSTYSGTEQYF

J: TRBJ1-5
V: TRBV19
size: .
D: TRBD1
DNA: TGTGCCAGCGATCCGGGACAGGGGGCATGGGGCAATCAGCCCCAGCATTTT
CDR3: CASDPGQGAWGNQPQHF

J: TRBJ2-7
V: TRBV4-3
size: .
D: .
DNA: TGCGCCAGCAGCCAAGACGAAGGAGCAGTTTTAGTCCACGAGCAGTACTTC
CDR3: CASSQDEGAVLVHEQYF

J: TRBJ2-1
V: TRBV9
size: .
D: .
DNA: TGTGCCAGCAGCCCGCACAAGGAGCAGTTCTTC
CDR3: CASSPHKEQFF

J: TRBJ2-3
V: TRBV4-3
size: .
D: .
DNA: TGCGCCAGCAGCCAAGAGGGCGGGGGCACAGATACGCAGTATTTT
CDR3: CASSQEGGGTDTQYF

J: TRBJ2-7
V: TRBV5-6
size: .
D: .
DNA: TGTGCCAGCAGCTTCGGTTGGACCGGGGGAAACGAGCAGTACTTC
CDR3: CASSFGWTGGNEQYF

J: TRBJ2-5
V: TRBV12-3/TRBV12-4
size: .
D: TRBD2
DNA: TGTGCCAGCAGTCAGCTAGCGGGAGAGACCCAGTACTTC
CDR3: CASSQLAGETQYF

J: TRBJ2-2
V: TRBV12-3/TRBV12-4
size: .
D: .
DNA: TGTGCCAGCAGCCACGGGGGCGGGGAGCTGTTTTTT
CDR3: CASSHGGGELFF

J: TRBJ2-1
V: TRBV7-8
size: .
D: TRBD1
DNA: TGTGCCAGCAGCTCCCGGGACAGGGTTTGGCGGGAGCGCTCCTACAATGAGCAGTTCTTC
CDR3: CASSSRDRVWRERSYNEQFF

J: TRBJ2-2
V: TRBV1
size: .
D: .
DNA: TGCACCAGCAGCCAGTTCTCTAACAGGCAGAACACCGGGGAGCTGTTTTTT
CDR3: CTSSQFSNRQNTGELFF

J: TRBJ2-5
V: TRBV19
size: once
D: .
DNA: TGTGCCAGTAGTATAGATCTTGGGGGCCTCTGGGAGACCCAGTACTTC
CDR3: CASSIDLGGLWETQYF

J: TRBJ2-7
V: TRBV18
size: .
D: TRBD2
DNA: TGTGCCAGCTCACCCGCTAGCGGGAGCTGGAGCTCCTACGAGCAGTACTTC
CDR3: CASSPASGSWSSYEQYF

J: TRBJ1-3
V: TRBV28
size: .
D: .
DNA: TGTGCCAGCAGTTTAAGCCTCTCTGGAAACACCATATATTTT
CDR3: CASSLSLSGNTIYF

J: TRBJ1-4
V: TRBV27
size: .
D: .
DNA: TGTGCCAGCAGACAGGGAAGGGAAAAACTGTTTTTT
CDR3: CASRQGREKLFF

J: TRBJ1-4
V: TRBV3-1/TRBV3-2
size: .
D: TRBD1
DNA: TGTGCCAGCAGCCAAACAGGGGTCGGTGAAAAACTGTTTTTT
CDR3: CASSQTGVGEKLFF

J: TRBJ2-1
V: TRBV2
size: .
D: .
DNA: TGTGCCAGCAGGGAGAGGGCCCACTCCTACAATGAGCAGTTCTTC
CDR3: CASRERAHSYNEQFF

J: TRBJ2-3
V: TRBV5-1
size: .
D: TRBD2
DNA: TGCGCCAGCAGCTTGGGACTAGCGGGAGGTACAGATACGCAGTATTTT
CDR3: CASSLGLAGGTDTQYF

J: TRBJ2-3
V: TRBV12-3/TRBV12-4
size: .
D: .
DNA: TGTGCCAGCAGTCCGAGCACAGATACGCAGTATTTT
CDR3: CASSPSTDTQYF

J: TRBJ1-1
V: TRBV19
size: .
D: .
DNA: TGTGCCAGCTGGAGTCCTCGGGGAAACACTGAAGCTTTCTTT
CDR3: CASWSPRGNTEAFF

J: TRBJ1-1
V: TRBV5-1
size: .
D: .
DNA: TGCGCCAGCAGCTTGGCCCAGGGTAACACTGAAGCTTTCTTT
CDR3: CASSLAQGNTEAFF

J: TRBJ2-2
V: TRBV23-1
size: .
D: .
DNA: TGCGCCAGCCCTGGGGACACATCCACCGGGGAGCTGTTTTTT
CDR3: CASPGDTSTGELFF